One and the same sample provided the 11 T cell receptor beta chains below, sequenced in a study of blood T cell repertoires in COVID-19. The method was immunoSEQ multiplex PCR; TCRdb's version includes in-frame clones alone and lacks a portion of them. The repertoire holds about 350,000 clones, with roughly 90% as singletons. Sequencing was carried out using PBMCs or T cells enriched from blood (not recorded which). These receptors were collected from a woman aged 25 to 39 who had been exposed to COVID-19.

The CDR3 nucleotides read TGTGCCAGCAGCGTATTCGACAATGAGCAGTTCTTC. Its protein is CASSVFDNEQFF. The V and J genes are TRBV9 and TRBJ2-1; D call uncertain. The CDR3 runs 12 residues. Trimming shortened V by 1 base and J by 5 bases, and 4 bases separated the two germline ends. Germline values: CDR1 SGDLS, CDR2 YYNGEE.

The J gene is TRBJ1-5, the V gene TRBV30, with 9 bases lining up with TRBD1. The CDR3 runs to 14 residues. The V and J ends lost 4 bases and 4 bases, in that order; junction bases with no gene match: 5. Germline CDR1 and CDR2: GTSNPN and SVGIG (reference sequence). The CDR3 DNA reads as TGTGCCTGGACCGGGACAGGGATAAATCAGCCCCAGCATTTT. Its protein product is CAWTGTGINQPQHF.

This chain joins TRBV11-2 and TRBJ2-5, with TRBD2 matching over 16 bases. The ends lost 5 bases at V and 5 bases at J; junction bases unmatched: 11. The germline CDR1 and CDR2 sequences are SGHAT and FQNNGV. The CDR3 covers 18 residues. The CDR3 sequence: CASSPGGLAGGPVETQYF. The CDR3 DNA follows: TGTGCCAGCAGCCCTGGGGGACTAGCGGGAGGGCCGGTGGAGACCCAGTACTTC.

The chain employs TRBV28 and TRBJ1-2; D perhaps matches TRBD1 (6 bases). This CDR3 region has 18 residues. Trimming removed 2 bases at V and 4 bases at J, with 23 bases between. Germline values: CDR1 MDHEN, CDR2 SYDVKM. The CDR3 loop is CASSLKSTGPSTLYGYTF. The CDR3 DNA reads as TGTGCCAGCAGTTTAAAGTCGACAGGACCTAGTACCCTCTATGGCTACACCTTC.

V and J are TRBV28 and TRBJ2-1, with 12 bases aligning to TRBD2. Germline lookup yields CDR1 MDHEN and CDR2 SYDVKM. With 6 bases clipped from V and 6 bases from J, the junction kept 0 bases outside the gene matches. The CDR3 is 13 residues long. The CDR3 protein is CASRLAGGNEQFF. The CDR3, as DNA: TGTGCCAGCAGACTAGCGGGAGGCAATGAGCAGTTCTTC. The full variable domain, with the rest looked up from reference TRBV28 and TRBJ2-1, is DVKVTQSSRYLVKRTGEKVFLECVQDMDHENMFWYRQDPGLGLRLIYFSYDVKMKEKGDIPEGYSVSREKKERFSLILESASTNQTSMYLCASRLAGGNEQFFGPGTRLTVL.

The V gene is TRBV11-3, the J gene TRBJ1-2; a possible D gene is TRBD1 (5 bases). This CDR3 has 13 amino acids. Trimming left V 5 bases short and J 3 bases short, with 10 bases between. Per the germline V gene, CDR1 is SGHNT and CDR2 is YENEEA. The CDR3 loop reads CASSPDRDYGYTF. The CDR3 region has the DNA TGTGCCAGCAGCCCTGACAGAGACTATGGCTACACCTTC.

The chain recombines TRBV7-9 with TRBJ1-3; 8 bases are a match to TRBD1. V lost 5 bases and J lost 3; bases outside the gene matches: 9. This CDR3 has 16 amino acids. Looked up from germline, CDR1 is SEHNR and CDR2 is FQNEAQ (reference sequence). CDR3 loop: CASSPRQGSFGNTIYF. Written as DNA, the CDR3 is TGTGCCAGCAGCCCCAGACAGGGGTCCTTTGGAAACACCATATATTTT.

The chain recombines TRBV5-8 with TRBJ2-2; tentative D call: TRBD2 (6 bases). The V end was cut by 1 base, the J end by 6 bases, with 22 bases between. CDR1 SGHTS and CDR2 YDEGEE come from the germline V gene. The CDR3 consists of 18 residues. Here the CDR3 reads CASSLLLVSRESAGELFF. The CDR3, as DNA: TGTGCCAGCAGCTTGCTTCTGGTGTCCCGGGAGTCGGCCGGGGAGCTGTTTTTT.

Notes on this clone: The same CDR3 can be traced to other DNA sequences in this sample. The chain carries TRBV5-1 and TRBJ2-5; perhaps TRBD2 as D (6 bases). V lost 0 bases to trimming and J lost 5 bases, with 8 bases between them. The germline CDR1 and CDR2 sequences are SGHRS and YFSETQ. The CDR3 spans 13 residues. CDR3 nucleotide sequence: TGCGCCAGCAGCTTGGTGGGGGGTGAGACCCAGTACTTC. Protein: CASSLVGGETQYF. Drawing the rest from reference TRBV5-1 and TRBJ2-5, the complete variable domain is KAGVTQTPRYLIKTRGQQVTLSCSPISGHRSVSWYQQTPGQGLQFLFEYFSETQRNKGNFPGRFSGRQFSNSRSEMNVSTLELGDSALYLCASSLVGGETQYFGPGTRLLVL.

V gene TRBV5-1 combines with J gene TRBJ2-2; D not certain. The CDR3 spans 16 residues. Germline lookup yields CDR1 SGHRS and CDR2 YFSETQ. The V and J ends lost 0 bases and 4 bases respectively, with 13 bases between them. DNA of the CDR3: TGCGCCAGCAGCTTGGCCTTGGGCCAGAGCACCGGGGAGCTGTTTTTT. Translated: CASSLALGQSTGELFF.

V is TRBV21-1 and J is TRBJ1-4; the DNA was not compared with TRBD1, the D call given in the table. TRBV21-1 is a recognized pseudogene. CDR3 length equals 16 residues. The CDR3 nucleotides read TGTGCCAGCAGCGGACGACACGGGACAGAAGATGAAAAACTGTTTTTT. Its protein is CASSGRHGTEDEKLFF.